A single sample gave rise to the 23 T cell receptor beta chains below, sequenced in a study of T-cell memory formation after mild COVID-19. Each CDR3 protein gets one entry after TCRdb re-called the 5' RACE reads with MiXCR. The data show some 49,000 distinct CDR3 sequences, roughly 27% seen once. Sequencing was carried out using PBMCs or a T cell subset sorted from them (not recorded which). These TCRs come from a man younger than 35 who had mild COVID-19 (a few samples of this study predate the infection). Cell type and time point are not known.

DNA of the CDR3: TGTGCCAGCAGTTACGTCCGGGACAGCGGGTTGGACACTGAAGCTTTCTTT. Residues: CASSYVRDSGLDTEAFF. The chain recombines TRBV6-2 or TRBV6-3 with TRBJ1-1, with 7 nucleotides matching TRBD1. CDR1 and CDR2 (germline): MNHEY, SVGEGT. The CDR3 length is 17 residues. V was pared by 2 bases and J by 3 bases, with 12 bases of the junction left unmatched.

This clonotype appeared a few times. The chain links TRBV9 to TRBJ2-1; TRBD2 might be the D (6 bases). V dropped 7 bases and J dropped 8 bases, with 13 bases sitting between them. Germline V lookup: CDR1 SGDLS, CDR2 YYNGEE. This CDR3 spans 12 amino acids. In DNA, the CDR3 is TGTGCCAGCGGGGGACTTACCCATGAGCAGTTCTTC. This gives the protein CASGGLTHEQFF.

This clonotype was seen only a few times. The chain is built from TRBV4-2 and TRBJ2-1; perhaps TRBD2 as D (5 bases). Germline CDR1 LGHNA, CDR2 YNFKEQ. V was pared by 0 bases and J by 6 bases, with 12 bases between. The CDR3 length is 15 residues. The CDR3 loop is CASSQDNGGPNEQFF. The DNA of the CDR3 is TGTGCCAGCAGCCAAGATAATGGAGGCCCCAATGAGCAGTTCTTC.

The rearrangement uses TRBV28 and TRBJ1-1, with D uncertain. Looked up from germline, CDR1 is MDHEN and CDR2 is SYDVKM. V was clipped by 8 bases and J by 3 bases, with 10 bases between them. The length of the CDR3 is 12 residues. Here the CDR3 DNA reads TGTGCCAGCGCCGGGTCGGACACTGAAGCTTTCTTT. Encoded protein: CASAGSDTEAFF.

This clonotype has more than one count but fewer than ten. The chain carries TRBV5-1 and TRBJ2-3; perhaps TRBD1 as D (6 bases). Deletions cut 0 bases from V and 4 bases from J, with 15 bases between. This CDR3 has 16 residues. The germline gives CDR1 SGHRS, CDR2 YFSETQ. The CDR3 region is CASSLGLGGVSDTQYF. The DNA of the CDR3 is TGCGCCAGCAGCTTGGGCCTAGGGGGAGTCTCAGATACGCAGTATTTT.

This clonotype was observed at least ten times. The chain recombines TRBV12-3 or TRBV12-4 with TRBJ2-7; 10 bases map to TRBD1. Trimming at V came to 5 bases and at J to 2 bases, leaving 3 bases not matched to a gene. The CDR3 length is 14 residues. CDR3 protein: CASSAGTGAYEQYF. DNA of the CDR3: TGTGCCAGCAGTGCCGGGACAGGGGCCTACGAGCAGTACTTC.

In DNA form, the CDR3 reads TGCAGCGTTGTCACCTTCTCTGGAAACACCATATATTTT. Translation: CSVVTFSGNTIYF. The chain couples TRBV29-1 to TRBJ1-3; D is uncertain. The CDR3 totals 13 residues. Trimming left V 4 bases short and J 0 bases short, with 7 bases between. Germline CDR1 and CDR2: SQVTM and ANQGSEA.

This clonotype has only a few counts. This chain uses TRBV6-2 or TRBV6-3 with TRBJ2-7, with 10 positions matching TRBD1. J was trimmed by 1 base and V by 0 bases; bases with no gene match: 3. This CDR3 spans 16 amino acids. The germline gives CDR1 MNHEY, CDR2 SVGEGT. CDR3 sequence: CASSYSTDRGSYEQYV. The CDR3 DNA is TGTGCCAGCAGTTACTCCACGGACAGGGGGTCCTACGAGCAGTACGTC.

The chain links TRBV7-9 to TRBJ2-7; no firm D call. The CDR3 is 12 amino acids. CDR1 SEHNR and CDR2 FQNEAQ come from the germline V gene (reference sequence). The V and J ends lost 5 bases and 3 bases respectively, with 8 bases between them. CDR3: CASSIDNYEQYV. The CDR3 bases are TGTGCCAGCAGCATTGACAACTACGAGCAGTACGTC.

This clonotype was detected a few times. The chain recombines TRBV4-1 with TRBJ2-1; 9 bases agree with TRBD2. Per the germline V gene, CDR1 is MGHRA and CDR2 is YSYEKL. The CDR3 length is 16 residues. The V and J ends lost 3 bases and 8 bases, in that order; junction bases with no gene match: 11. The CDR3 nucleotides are TGCGCCAGCAGCCAGTCTAGCGGGGAAAACAGAGATGAGCAGTTCTTC. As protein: CASSQSSGENRDEQFF.

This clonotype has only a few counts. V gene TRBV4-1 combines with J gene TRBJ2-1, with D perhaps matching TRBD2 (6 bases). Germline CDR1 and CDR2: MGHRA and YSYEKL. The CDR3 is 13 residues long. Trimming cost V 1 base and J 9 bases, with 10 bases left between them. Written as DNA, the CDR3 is TGCGCCAGCAGCCAAGTCCCCGGGGGTGAGCAGTTCTTC. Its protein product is CASSQVPGGEQFF.

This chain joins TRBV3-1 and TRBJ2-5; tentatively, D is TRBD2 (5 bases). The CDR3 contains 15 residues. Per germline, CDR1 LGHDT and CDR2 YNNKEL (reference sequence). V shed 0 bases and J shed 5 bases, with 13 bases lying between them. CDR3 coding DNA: TGTGCCAGCAGCCAAGAGGAGGACTTGGGTGAGACCCAGTACTTC. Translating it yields CASSQEEDLGETQYF.

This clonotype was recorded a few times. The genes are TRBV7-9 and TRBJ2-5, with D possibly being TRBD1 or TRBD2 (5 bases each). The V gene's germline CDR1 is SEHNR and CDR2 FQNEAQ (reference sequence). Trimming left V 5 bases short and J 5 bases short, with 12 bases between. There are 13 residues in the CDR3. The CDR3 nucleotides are TGTGCCAGCAGCCCCCCGGGGACGGAGACCCAGTACTTC. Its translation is CASSPPGTETQYF.

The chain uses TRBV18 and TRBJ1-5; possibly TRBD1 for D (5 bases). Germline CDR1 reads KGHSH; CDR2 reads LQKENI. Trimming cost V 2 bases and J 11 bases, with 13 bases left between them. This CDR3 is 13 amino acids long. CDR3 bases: TGTGCCAGCTCACCATCGGGGGTTGAGGCCCAGCATTTT. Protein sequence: CASSPSGVEAQHF.

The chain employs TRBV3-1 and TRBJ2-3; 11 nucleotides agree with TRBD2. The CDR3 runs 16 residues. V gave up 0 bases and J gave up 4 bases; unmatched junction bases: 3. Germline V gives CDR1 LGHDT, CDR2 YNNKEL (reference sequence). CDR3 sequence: CASSQDIAGGADTQYF. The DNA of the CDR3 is TGTGCCAGCAGCCAAGATATAGCGGGGGGGGCAGATACGCAGTATTTT.

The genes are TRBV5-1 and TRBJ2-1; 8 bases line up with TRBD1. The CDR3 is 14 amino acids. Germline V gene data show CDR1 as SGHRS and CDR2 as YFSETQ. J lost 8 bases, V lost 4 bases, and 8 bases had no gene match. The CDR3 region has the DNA TGCGCCAGCAGCACCCGACAGGGGAACGATGAGCAGTTCTTC. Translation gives CASSTRQGNDEQFF.

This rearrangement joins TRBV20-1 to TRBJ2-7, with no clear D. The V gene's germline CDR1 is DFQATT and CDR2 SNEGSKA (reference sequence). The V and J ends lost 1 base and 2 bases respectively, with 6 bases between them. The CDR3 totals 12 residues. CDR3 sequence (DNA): TGCAGTGCTAGAGCGGTAGCCTACGAGCAGTACTTC. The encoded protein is CSARAVAYEQYF.

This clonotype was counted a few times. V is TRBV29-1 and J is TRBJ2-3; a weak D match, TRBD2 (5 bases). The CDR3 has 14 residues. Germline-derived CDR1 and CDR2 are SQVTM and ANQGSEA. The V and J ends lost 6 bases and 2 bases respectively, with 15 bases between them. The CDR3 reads CSVWLLRDTDTQYF. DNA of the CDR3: TGCAGCGTATGGTTGCTCCGGGACACAGATACGCAGTATTTT.

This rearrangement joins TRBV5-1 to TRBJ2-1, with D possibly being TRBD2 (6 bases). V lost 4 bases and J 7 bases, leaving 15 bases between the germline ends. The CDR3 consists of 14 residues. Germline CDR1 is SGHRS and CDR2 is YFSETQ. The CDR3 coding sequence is TGCGCCAGCAGCCCGCCCGGGGGAGGAAATGAGCAGTTCTTC. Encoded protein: CASSPPGGGNEQFF.

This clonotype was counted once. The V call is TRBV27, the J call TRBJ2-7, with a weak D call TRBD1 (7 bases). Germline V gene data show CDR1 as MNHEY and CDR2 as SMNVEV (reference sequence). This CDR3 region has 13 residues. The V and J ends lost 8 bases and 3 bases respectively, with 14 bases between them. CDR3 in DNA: TGTGCCAGCGGGGGGACAGATTTCTACGAGCAGTACTTC. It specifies CASGGTDFYEQYF.

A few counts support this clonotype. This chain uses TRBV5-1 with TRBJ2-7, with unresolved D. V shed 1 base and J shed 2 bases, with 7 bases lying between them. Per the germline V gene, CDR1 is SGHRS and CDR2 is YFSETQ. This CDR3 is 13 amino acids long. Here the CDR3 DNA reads TGCGCCAGCAGCTTGTTTACAGCCTACGAGCAGTACTTC. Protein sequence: CASSLFTAYEQYF. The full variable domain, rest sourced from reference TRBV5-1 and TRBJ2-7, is KAGVTQTPRYLIKTRGQQVTLSCSPISGHRSVSWYQQTPGQGLQFLFEYFSETQRNKGNFPGRFSGRQFSNSRSEMNVSTLELGDSALYLCASSLFTAYEQYFGPGTRLTVT.

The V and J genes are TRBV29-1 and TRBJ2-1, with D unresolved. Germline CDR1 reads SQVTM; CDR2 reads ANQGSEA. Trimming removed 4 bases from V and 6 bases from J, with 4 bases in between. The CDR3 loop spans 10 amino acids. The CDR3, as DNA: TGCAGCGTTGTAGCCAATGAGCAGTTCTTC. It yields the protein CSVVANEQFF.

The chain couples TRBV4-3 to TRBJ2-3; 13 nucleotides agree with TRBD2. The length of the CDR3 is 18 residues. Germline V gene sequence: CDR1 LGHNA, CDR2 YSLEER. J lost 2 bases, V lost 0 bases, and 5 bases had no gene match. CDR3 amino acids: CASSQDKLAGGVTDTQYF. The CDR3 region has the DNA TGCGCCAGCAGCCAAGATAAACTAGCGGGGGGGGTCACAGATACGCAGTATTTT.